Presented here are 28 T cell receptor beta chains from one specimen sequenced in a study of cytomegalovirus exposure and HLA in healthy donors. Primers for the PCR totalled 60 Vbeta and 13 Jbeta. The method was immunoSEQ multiplex PCR; TCRdb's version includes in-frame clones alone and lacks a portion of them. This table holds more than 150,000 clones, 75% to 85% found once. Input material: PBMCs. The receptors were sampled from a woman aged 18-29 years in good health and CMV-seropositive.

The rearrangement links TRBV30 to TRBJ1-1; D is possibly TRBD1 (5 bases). Trimming stripped 4 bases from V and 0 bases from J, with 12 bases between. The CDR3 sequence is 14 residues long. CDR1 and CDR2 from the germline V gene are GTSNPN and SVGIG (reference sequence). In nucleotides, the CDR3 is TGTGCCTGGAATCCGACAGAGATGAACACTGAAGCTTTCTTT. It yields the protein CAWNPTEMNTEAFF.

V gene TRBV19 combines with J gene TRBJ1-4, with TRBD1 identical over 7 bases. The trim removed 3 bases at V and 3 bases at J, leaving 4 bases unmatched. This CDR3 is 15 amino acids long. Germline CDR1 LNHDA, CDR2 SQIVND (reference sequence). DNA of the CDR3: TGTGCCAGTAGTATCGCGGGACAGTCTAATGAAAAACTGTTTTTT. Protein product: CASSIAGQSNEKLFF.

The CDR3 protein is CASIREGHHWAYEQYV. CDR3 coding DNA: TGTGCCAGCATCCGAGAAGGCCACCATTGGGCCTACGAGCAGTACGTC. The V and J genes are TRBV11-2 and TRBJ2-7, with no clear D. Germline values: CDR1 SGHAT, CDR2 FQNNGV. V was pared by 7 bases and J by 2 bases, with 21 bases between. The CDR3 runs to 16 residues.

This clone appeared once. V is TRBV30 and J is TRBJ2-1; 10 bases map to TRBD2. Trimming took 3 bases from V and 3 from J; bases not matched to a gene: 8. Germline V gives CDR1 GTSNPN, CDR2 SVGIG (reference sequence). The CDR3 is made up of 16 amino acids. The CDR3, as DNA: TGTGCCTGGAGGGAAAGGGGGACTAGCGTCTACAATGAGCAGTTCTTC. The encoded protein is CAWRERGTSVYNEQFF.

The chain has TRBV19 and TRBJ1-5, with no clear D. The CDR3 consists of 12 residues. Trimming left V 3 bases short and J 6 bases short, with 6 bases between. The V gene's germline CDR1 is LNHDA and CDR2 SQIVND (reference sequence). The CDR3 DNA reads TGTGCCAGTAGTATTGCGCCTCAGCCCCAGCATTTT. It codes for CASSIAPQPQHF.

This sequence joins TRBV6-6 and TRBJ2-3; 7 bases line up with TRBD2. The V gene end was trimmed by 6 bases and the J gene end by 2 bases; junction bases not matched to a gene: 8. CDR1 and CDR2 (germline): MNHNY, SVGAGI (reference sequence). This CDR3 is built from 15 residues. Written as DNA, the CDR3 is TGTGCCAGCAGCGATCTAGGGAGGGACACAGATACGCAGTATTTT. Its translation: CASSDLGRDTDTQYF.

This clone was counted between two and nine times. The J gene is TRBJ1-1, the V gene TRBV6-1; 7 positions match TRBD1. CDR1 is MNHNS and CDR2 is SASEGT in the germline V gene. The V gene end was trimmed by 4 bases and the J gene end by 12 bases; junction bases not matched to a gene: 8. CDR3 size: 12 residues. The CDR3 region has the DNA TGTGCCAGCAGTGCTCAGGGACAGAGGACTTTCTTT. This encodes CASSAQGQRTFF.

The rearrangement joins TRBV7-3 to TRBJ2-2, with D uncertain. Germline loops: CDR1 SGHTA, CDR2 FQGTGA. V was clipped by 6 bases and J by 3 bases, with 11 bases between them. This CDR3 has 14 residues. CDR3 sequence reads: CASRPLPDTGELFF. The CDR3 bases are TGTGCCAGCAGACCCCTTCCAGACACCGGGGAGCTGTTTTTT.

This chain joins TRBV6-1 and TRBJ2-3, with 9 nucleotides matching TRBD2. J gave up 4 bases and V 6 bases, and 8 bases lay outside the gene matches. The length of the CDR3 is 15 residues. CDR1 MNHNS and CDR2 SASEGT come from the germline V gene. The CDR3 nucleotides are TGTGCCAGCAGCCCGGGACTAGCCGCCGCAGATACGCAGTATTTT. Translation gives CASSPGLAAADTQYF.

The chain links TRBV19 to TRBJ1-1, with D possibly TRBD1 on 6 matching bases. V lost 9 bases, J lost 5 bases, and 13 bases lay in between. This CDR3 spans 12 amino acids. From germline, CDR1 is LNHDA and CDR2 SQIVND (reference sequence). This chain's CDR3 is CASAVGGTEAFF. CDR3 bases: TGTGCCAGCGCTGTAGGGGGTACTGAAGCTTTCTTT.

V is TRBV19 and J is TRBJ1-2; TRBD1 agrees at 7 bases. V gave up 5 bases and J gave up 2 bases; unmatched junction bases: 17. The CDR3 runs to 18 residues. Germline loops: CDR1 LNHDA, CDR2 SQIVND (reference sequence). The CDR3 DNA is TGTGCCAGTAGTTCAACCGGGACAGCAAAGCTTCTCAACTATGGCTACACCTTC. It yields the protein CASSSTGTAKLLNYGYTF.

The chain combines TRBV5-1 with TRBJ2-7; the match to TRBD2 covers 9 bases. Trimming took 0 bases from V and 7 from J; bases not matched to a gene: 8. This CDR3 spans 15 amino acids. Germline CDR1 SGHRS, CDR2 YFSETQ. The CDR3 DNA sequence: TGCGCCAGCAGCTTGGCCTCAGGCGGGGGGGGAGAGCAGTACTTC. Protein: CASSLASGGGGEQYF.

J is TRBJ1-4 and V is TRBV2; D is undetermined. Germline V gene sequence: CDR1 SNHLY, CDR2 FYNNEI. The CDR3 covers 13 residues. With 6 bases removed from V and 4 bases from J, the gap between germline ends came to 9 bases. The CDR3 nucleotides are TGTGCCAGCAGGACCCGGGTTAATGAAAAACTGTTTTTT. Translating it yields CASRTRVNEKLFF.

J is TRBJ2-3 and V is TRBV10-3, with D possibly matching TRBD2 (7 bases). V shed 1 base and J shed 2 bases, with 25 bases lying between them. The V gene's germline CDR1 is ENHRY and CDR2 SYGVKD. CDR3 length equals 20 residues. The CDR3 DNA reads TGTGCCATCAGTGAGTTCAAGGCCCGGCTTACGGGGGGCCCCACAGATACGCAGTATTTT. It encodes CAISEFKARLTGGPTDTQYF.

V is TRBV7-9 and J is TRBJ2-5; 10 bases agree with TRBD1. Unmatched junction bases numbered 7, after V lost 4 bases and J lost 5 bases. The CDR3 contains 15 residues. Germline CDR1 SEHNR, CDR2 FQNEAQ (reference sequence). CDR3 region: CASSSGTGARETQYF. As DNA, the CDR3 is TGTGCCAGCAGCTCGGGGACAGGGGCGCGGGAGACCCAGTACTTC.

This clone was counted only a few times. The chain couples TRBV4-3 to TRBJ2-6, with D tentatively TRBD2 (5 bases). This CDR3 spans 17 amino acids. Germline V lookup: CDR1 LGHNA, CDR2 YSLEER. V was cut by 0 bases and J by 2 bases, with 11 bases left in between. CDR3 sequence: CASSQDPRAPGANVLTF. In nucleotides, the CDR3 is TGCGCCAGCAGCCAAGATCCGAGGGCGCCTGGGGCCAACGTCCTGACTTTC.

The chain recombines TRBV9 with TRBJ2-2, with TRBD2 matching over 7 bases. The germline V gene encodes CDR1 SGDLS and CDR2 YYNGEE. The CDR3 contains 16 residues. Germline trimming cut 3 bases from V and 6 bases from J; bases unmatched to any gene: 11. This CDR3 reads CASSALDWGGAGELFF. The CDR3 nucleotides read TGTGCCAGCAGCGCTCTCGACTGGGGAGGGGCCGGGGAGCTGTTTTTT.

The rearrangement uses TRBV4-1 and TRBJ2-1, with D possibly being TRBD2 (5 bases). V lost 0 bases and J lost 8, with 14 bases in between. Germline V lookup: CDR1 MGHRA, CDR2 YSYEKL. This CDR3 has 15 amino acids. Here the CDR3 reads CASSQDGWGVDEQFF. CDR3 in DNA: TGCGCCAGCAGCCAAGATGGGTGGGGAGTTGATGAGCAGTTCTTC.

The rearrangement links TRBV19 to TRBJ1-6; unclear D gene. Deletions cut 7 bases from V and 7 bases from J, with 14 bases between. CDR1 and CDR2 from the germline V gene are LNHDA and SQIVND (reference sequence). The CDR3 sequence is 14 residues long. The CDR3 loop is CASTMAVFNSPLHF. In DNA form, the CDR3 reads TGTGCCAGTACCATGGCTGTATTCAATTCACCCCTCCACTTT.

This chain connects TRBV6-5 to TRBJ2-3, with 12 positions matching TRBD2. The V segment lost 6 bases and the J segment 7 bases; nucleotides outside the gene matches: 8. The germline CDR1 and CDR2 sequences are MNHEY and SVGAGI. This CDR3 spans 15 amino acids. As DNA, the CDR3 is TGTGCCAGCAGGAAGACTAGCGGGGGAGGGAATACGCAGTATTTT. The encoded protein is CASRKTSGGGNTQYF.

The chain is built from TRBV28 and TRBJ1-6, with TRBD1 matching 12 bases. In germline, CDR1 is MDHEN, CDR2 SYDVKM. This CDR3 has 14 residues. Unmatched junction bases numbered 6, after V lost 6 bases and J lost 12 bases. CDR3 nucleotide sequence: TGTGCCAGCAGACCGGGACAGGGGGCAAGACCCCTCCACTTT. Translated, it gives CASRPGQGARPLHF.

The chain has TRBV27 and TRBJ1-1, with 8 bases aligning to TRBD1. Germline V gene lookup returns CDR1 MNHEY and CDR2 SMNVEV (reference sequence). The CDR3 is 12 amino acids. V dropped 8 bases and J dropped 6; count of bases not matched to a gene: 5. The CDR3 DNA sequence: TGTGCCAGCGGCAGACAGGGGCCTGAAGCTTTCTTT. Translation: CASGRQGPEAFF.

This chain uses TRBV7-2 with TRBJ2-7; TRBD1 aligns across 10 bases. The trim removed 1 base at V and 4 bases at J, leaving 4 bases unmatched. This CDR3 contains 15 residues. Germline CDR1 reads SGHTA; CDR2 reads FQGNSA. CDR3 amino acids: CASSLVSGQGYEQYF. The CDR3 region has the DNA TGTGCCAGCAGCTTAGTTTCGGGACAGGGGTACGAGCAGTACTTC.

The chain joins TRBV9 to TRBJ1-6; a possible D gene is TRBD1 (6 bases). The CDR3 consists of 13 residues. Germline V gives CDR1 SGDLS, CDR2 YYNGEE. V lost 3 bases to trimming and J lost 12 bases, with 13 bases between them. In DNA form, the CDR3 reads TGTGCCAGCAGCGAACAGGGATCCCGACCCCTCCACTTT. It is translated as CASSEQGSRPLHF.

The chain combines TRBV4-2 with TRBJ1-2, with D perhaps TRBD1 (6 bases). V was shortened by 0 bases and J by 4 bases, with 15 bases between the two germline ends. CDR1 is LGHNA, CDR2 YNFKEQ, per germline. This CDR3 comprises 16 residues. The CDR3 sequence: CASSQDGTGTTYGYTF. Written as DNA, the CDR3 is TGTGCCAGCAGCCAAGACGGTACGGGGACAACCTATGGCTACACCTTC.

The rearrangement links TRBV29-1 to TRBJ1-1; 9 bases fit TRBD1. Germline V gene lookup returns CDR1 SQVTM and CDR2 ANQGSEA. The CDR3 extends over 13 amino acids. With V trimmed by 7 bases and J by 5 bases, 8 bases remained unmatched. The CDR3 nucleotides read TGCAGCGCCTCGACAGGGGGTCAGACTGAAGCTTTCTTT. This gives the protein CSASTGGQTEAFF.

V is TRBV7-2 and J is TRBJ1-6, with 8 bases matching TRBD1. This CDR3 has 15 amino acids. Germline assignment: CDR1 SGHTA and CDR2 FQGNSA. The V segment lost 3 bases and the J segment 10 bases; nucleotides outside the gene matches: 8. CDR3 in amino acids: CASSLGPGGMSPLHF. CDR3 DNA: TGTGCCAGCAGCTTGGGGCCAGGGGGCATGTCACCCCTCCACTTT.

The chain recombines TRBV6-5 with TRBJ2-5, with D uncertain. V lost 8 bases, J lost 7 bases, and 11 bases lay in between. The germline gives CDR1 MNHEY, CDR2 SVGAGI. The CDR3 totals 11 residues. As DNA, the CDR3 is TGTGCCAGCTATTTCGGCGGGACCCAGTACTTC. It yields the protein CASYFGGTQYF.